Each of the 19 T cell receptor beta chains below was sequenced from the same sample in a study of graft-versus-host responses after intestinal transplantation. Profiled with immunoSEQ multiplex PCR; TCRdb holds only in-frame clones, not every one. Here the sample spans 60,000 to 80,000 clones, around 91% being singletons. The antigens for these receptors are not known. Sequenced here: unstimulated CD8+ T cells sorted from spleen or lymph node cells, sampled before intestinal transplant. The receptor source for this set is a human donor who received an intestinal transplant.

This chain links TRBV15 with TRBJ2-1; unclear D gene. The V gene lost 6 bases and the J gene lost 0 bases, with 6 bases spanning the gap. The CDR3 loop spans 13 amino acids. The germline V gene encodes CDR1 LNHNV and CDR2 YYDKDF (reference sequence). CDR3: CATRGPSYNEQFF. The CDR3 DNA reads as TGTGCCACCAGGGGCCCCTCCTACAATGAGCAGTTCTTC.

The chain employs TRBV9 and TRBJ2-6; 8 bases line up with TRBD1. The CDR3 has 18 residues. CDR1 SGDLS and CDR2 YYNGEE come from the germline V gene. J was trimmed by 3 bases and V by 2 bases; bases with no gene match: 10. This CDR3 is CASSVQGAPFFGANVLTF. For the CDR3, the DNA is TGTGCCAGCAGCGTTCAGGGGGCGCCGTTCTTTGGGGCCAACGTCCTGACTTTC.

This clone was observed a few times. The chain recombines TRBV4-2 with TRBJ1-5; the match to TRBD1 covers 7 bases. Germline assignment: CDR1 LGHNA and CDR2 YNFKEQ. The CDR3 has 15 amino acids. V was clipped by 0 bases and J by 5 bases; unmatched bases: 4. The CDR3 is CASSQDGTAYQPQHF. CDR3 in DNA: TGTGCCAGCAGCCAAGATGGGACAGCTTATCAGCCCCAGCATTTT.

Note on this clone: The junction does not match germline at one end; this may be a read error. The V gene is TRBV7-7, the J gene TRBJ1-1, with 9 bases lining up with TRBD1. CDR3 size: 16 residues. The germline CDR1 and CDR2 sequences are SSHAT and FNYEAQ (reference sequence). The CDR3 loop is CASSHKPQGANTEAFF. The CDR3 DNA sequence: TGTGCTAGCAGCCACAAACCACAGGGGGCAAACACTGAAGCTTTCTTT.

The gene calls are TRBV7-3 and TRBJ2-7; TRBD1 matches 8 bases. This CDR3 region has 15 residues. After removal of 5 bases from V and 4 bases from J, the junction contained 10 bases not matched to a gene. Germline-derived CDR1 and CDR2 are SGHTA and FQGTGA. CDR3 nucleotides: TGTGCCAGCAGCGCTACCGGGACAGGCGATTACGAGCAGTACTTC. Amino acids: CASSATGTGDYEQYF.

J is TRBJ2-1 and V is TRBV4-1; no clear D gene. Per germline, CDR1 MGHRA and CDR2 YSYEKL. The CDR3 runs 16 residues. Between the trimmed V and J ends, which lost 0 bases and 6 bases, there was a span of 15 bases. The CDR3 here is CASSQDKFGRSNEQFF. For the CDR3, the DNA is TGCGCCAGCAGCCAAGATAAATTTGGGCGTTCCAATGAGCAGTTCTTC.

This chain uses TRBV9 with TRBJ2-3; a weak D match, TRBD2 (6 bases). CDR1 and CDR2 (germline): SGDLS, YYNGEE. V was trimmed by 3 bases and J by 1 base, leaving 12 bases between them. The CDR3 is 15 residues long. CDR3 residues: CASSAAAGRTDTQYF. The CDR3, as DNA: TGTGCCAGCAGCGCAGCAGCGGGTCGCACAGATACGCAGTATTTT.

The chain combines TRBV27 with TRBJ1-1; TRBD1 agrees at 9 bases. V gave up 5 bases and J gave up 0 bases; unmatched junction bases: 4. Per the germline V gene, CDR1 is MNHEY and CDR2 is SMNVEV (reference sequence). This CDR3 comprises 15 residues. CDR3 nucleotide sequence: TGTGCCAGCAGTCCGGGACAGGGCCTGAACACTGAAGCTTTCTTT. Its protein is CASSPGQGLNTEAFF.

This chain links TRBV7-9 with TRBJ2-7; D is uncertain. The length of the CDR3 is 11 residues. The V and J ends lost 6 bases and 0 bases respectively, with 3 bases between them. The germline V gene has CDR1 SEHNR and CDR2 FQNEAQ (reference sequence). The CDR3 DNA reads TGTGCCAGCAGTCACTCCTACGAGCAGTACTTC. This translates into CASSHSYEQYF.

CDR3 nucleotides: TGTGCCAGCAGCTCAGGGTCCTACGAGCAGTACTTC. Protein sequence: CASSSGSYEQYF. The chain is built from TRBV5-4 and TRBJ2-7, with TRBD1 as a possible D gene (5 bases). The CDR3 is 12 residues long. Germline-derived CDR1 and CDR2 are SGHNT and YYREEE (reference sequence). V gave up 3 bases and J gave up 1 base, with 5 bases separating them. The full variable domain, with the rest looked up from reference TRBV5-4 and TRBJ2-7, is ETGVTQSPTHLIKTRGQQVTLRCSSQSGHNTVSWYQQALGQGPQFIFQYYREEENGRGNFPPRFSGLQFPNYSSELNVNALELDDSALYLCASSSGSYEQYFGPGTRLTVT.

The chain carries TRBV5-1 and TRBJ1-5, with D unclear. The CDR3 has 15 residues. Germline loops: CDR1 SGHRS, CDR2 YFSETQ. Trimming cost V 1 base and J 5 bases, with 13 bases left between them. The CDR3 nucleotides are TGCGCCAGCAGCTTGTCCCCCGAGGTTGATCAGCCCCAGCATTTT. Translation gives CASSLSPEVDQPQHF.

The chain's CDR3 is CASSPSLRETNEKLFF. CDR3 DNA sequence: TGTGCCAGCTCACCTAGCTTGAGGGAGACTAATGAAAAACTGTTTTTT. The chain uses TRBV18 and TRBJ1-4, with D unclear. CDR1 KGHSH and CDR2 LQKENI come from the germline V gene. V was shortened by 3 bases and J by 2 bases, with 13 bases between the two germline ends. This CDR3 contains 16 residues.

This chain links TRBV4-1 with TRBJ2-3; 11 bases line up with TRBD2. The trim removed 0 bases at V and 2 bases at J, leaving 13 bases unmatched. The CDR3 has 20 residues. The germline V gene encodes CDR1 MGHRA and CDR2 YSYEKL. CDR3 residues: CASSQDYVSELAGDTDTQYF. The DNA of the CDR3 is TGCGCCAGCAGCCAAGATTATGTCTCCGAACTAGCGGGGGACACAGATACGCAGTATTTT.

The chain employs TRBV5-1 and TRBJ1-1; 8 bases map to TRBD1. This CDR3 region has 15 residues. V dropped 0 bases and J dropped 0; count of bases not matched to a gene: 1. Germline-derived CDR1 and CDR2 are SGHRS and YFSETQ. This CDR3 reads CASSLATGVNTEAFF. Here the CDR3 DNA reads TGCGCCAGCAGCTTGGCGACAGGGGTGAACACTGAAGCTTTCTTT.

The CDR3 here is CASSPKPMNTEAFF. In nucleotides, the CDR3 is TGTGCCAGCAGCCCAAAACCTATGAACACTGAAGCTTTCTTT. The chain combines TRBV9 with TRBJ1-1; D gene unclear. Germline CDR1 and CDR2: SGDLS and YYNGEE. The CDR3 sequence is 14 residues long. V gave up 4 bases and J gave up 0 bases, with 10 bases separating them.

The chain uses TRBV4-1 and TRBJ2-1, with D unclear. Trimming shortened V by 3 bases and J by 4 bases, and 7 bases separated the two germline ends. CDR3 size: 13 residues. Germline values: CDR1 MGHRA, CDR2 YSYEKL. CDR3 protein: CASSQEQYNEQFF. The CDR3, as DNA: TGCGCCAGCAGCCAGGAACAGTACAATGAGCAGTTCTTC.

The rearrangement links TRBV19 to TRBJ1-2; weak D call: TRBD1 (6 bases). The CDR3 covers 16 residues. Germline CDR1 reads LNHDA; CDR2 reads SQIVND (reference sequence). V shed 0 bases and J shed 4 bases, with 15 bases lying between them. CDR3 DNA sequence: TGTGCCAGTAGTATAGATCGGGAAGGGGGATCCTATGGCTACACCTTC. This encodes CASSIDREGGSYGYTF. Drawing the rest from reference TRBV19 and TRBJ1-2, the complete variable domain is DGGITQSPKYLFRKEGQNVTLSCEQNLNHDAMYWYRQDPGQGLRLIYYSQIVNDFQKGDIAEGYSVSREKKESFPLTVTSAQKNPTAFYLCASSIDREGGSYGYTFGSGTRLTVV.

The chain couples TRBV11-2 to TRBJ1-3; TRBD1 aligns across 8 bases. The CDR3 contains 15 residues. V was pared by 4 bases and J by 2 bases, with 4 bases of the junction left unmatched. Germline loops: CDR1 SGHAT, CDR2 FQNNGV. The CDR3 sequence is CASSSQTGAGNTIYF. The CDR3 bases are TGTGCCAGCAGCTCCCAGACAGGGGCTGGAAACACCATATATTTT.

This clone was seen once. The CDR3 sequence is CASSFQGVTQYF. Here the CDR3 DNA reads TGTGCCAGCAGTTTCCAGGGGGTTACGCAGTATTTT. J is TRBJ2-3 and V is TRBV27; the match to TRBD1 covers 7 bases. J lost 8 bases, V lost 3 bases, and 2 bases had no gene match. The germline CDR1 and CDR2 sequences are MNHEY and SMNVEV (reference sequence). The CDR3 extends over 12 amino acids.